Here is one T cell receptor beta chain with its context. Its antigen is as yet unknown. Assay: immunoSEQ multiplex PCR; the TCRdb copy retains only in-frame clones and omits some. The sample carries 180,000 or so clones, approximately 89% recorded once. Deletions cut 5 bases from V and 7 bases from J, with 21 bases between. The CDR3 totals 15 residues. Germline-derived CDR1 and CDR2 are MDHEN and SYDVKM. The sample is drawn from a study of cytomegalovirus exposure and HLA in healthy donors. In the study overall: The roughly 130 validation repertoires used the same platform as the 600 to 750 first-cohort repertoires (as reported by a later analysis). General study results and limits: Rare TCR sequences dominated, though some public TCRs recurred in many donors. In vitro confirmation showed a few CMV-associated chains to be CMV antigen specific. The authors listed around 150 TCR beta chains as cytomegalovirus-associated.

The receptor was isolated from a young man in good health and CMV-seropositive. The sample consisted of PBMCs. The V gene is TRBV28, the J gene TRBJ2-7; D assignment may be TRBD1 or TRBD2 (5 bases each). The CDR3 region has the DNA TGTGCCAGCAGTGGGCTGGACACATTGCCGGGGGAGCAGTACTTC. Protein: CASSGLDTLPGEQYF.